These T cell receptor beta chains were read from a single sample in a study of T cell responses to AZD1222 COVID-19 vaccine. Libraries were prepared by immunoSEQ multiplex PCR; TCRdb keeps only in-frame clonotypes and omits some of them. The repertoire includes about 160,000 clones, roughly nine tenths of them detected once, and 1.5% to 2% sits in the top ten. The specimen was peripheral blood, collected on day 0 of AZD1222 vaccination. Receptor source: an adult in good health. Both conserved end residues are part of each CDR3. The D gene is left open where the match is weak. A clone size is listed for some rows: how often the clone was seen (once, few, many), or a class if it is expanded.

V	size	J	D	CDR3	DNA
TRBV4-3	once	TRBJ1-2	NA	CASSRGSGYTF	TGCGCCAGCAGCCGAGGGTCTGGCTACACCTTC
TRBV5-4	NA	TRBJ1-4	NA	CASSLETGSNEKLFF	TGTGCCAGCAGCTTGGAGACAGGATCGAATGAAAAACTGTTTTTT
TRBV4-1	NA	TRBJ1-4	NA	CASSQDLPRTNEKLFF	TGCGCCAGCAGCCAAGATCTCCCCCGTACTAATGAAAAACTGTTTTTT
TRBV19	NA	TRBJ1-4	NA	CASSIRTELFF	TGTGCCAGTAGTATACGGACGGAACTGTTTTTT
TRBV9	NA	TRBJ2-2	NA	CASSVGVRGGTGELFF	TGTGCCAGCAGCGTAGGAGTCAGGGGGGGCACCGGGGAGCTGTTTTTT
TRBV18	NA	TRBJ1-3	NA	CASSPDSRRVSGNTIYF	TGTGCCAGCTCACCGGACAGCCGACGGGTCTCTGGAAACACCATATATTTT
TRBV15	NA	TRBJ1-1	NA	CATSAPSGGTEAFF	TGTGCCACCAGCGCCCCTTCCGGGGGCACTGAAGCTTTCTTT
TRBV6-5	NA	TRBJ2-5	NA	CASRFLRDSETQYF	TGTGCCAGCAGATTCCTCAGGGATTCAGAGACCCAGTACTTC
TRBV28	once	TRBJ1-1	NA	CASSLSQGSGNTEAFF	TGTGCCAGCAGTTTAAGCCAGGGTAGCGGGAACACTGAAGCTTTCTTT
TRBV7-6	NA	TRBJ1-5	NA	CASSLEAGIIEDQPQHF	TGTGCCAGCAGCTTAGAGGCAGGGATCATCGAGGATCAGCCCCAGCATTTT
TRBV28	NA	TRBJ1-4	TRBD1	CASSFGVQGVKKLFF	TGTGCCAGCAGTTTCGGAGTGCAGGGGGTAAAAAAACTGTTTTTT
TRBV7-2	NA	TRBJ2-7	TRBD1	CASSLGGTGVAKASYEQYF	TGTGCCAGCAGCTTAGGGGGGACAGGGGTTGCGAAGGCGTCCTACGAGCAGTACTTC
TRBV11-3	NA	TRBJ2-1	NA	CASSRSGTSYNEQFF	TGTGCCAGCAGCCGGTCCGGGACAAGTTACAATGAGCAGTTCTTC
TRBV25-1	NA	TRBJ2-1	NA	CASSSRWTLDEQFF	TGTGCCAGCAGTTCCCGGTGGACTCTTGATGAGCAGTTCTTC
TRBV11-2	NA	TRBJ2-6	TRBD1	CASSGRLTGVISGANVLTF	TGTGCCAGCAGCGGCCGCCTGACAGGGGTCATCTCTGGGGCCAACGTCCTGACTTTC
TRBV30	NA	TRBJ2-5	NA	CAWSEGETQYF	TGTGCCTGGAGCGAAGGGGAGACCCAGTACTTC
TRBV6-2/TRBV6-3	NA	TRBJ2-7	TRBD2	CASSWLAGGAYEQYF	TGTGCCAGCAGTTGGCTAGCGGGGGGTGCCTACGAGCAGTACTTC
TRBV6-5	NA	TRBJ1-5	NA	CASSFQPQHF	TGTGCCAGCAGTTTCCAGCCCCAGCATTTT
TRBV28	NA	TRBJ1-2	NA	CATRVGGIRNGYTF	TGTGCCACGCGCGTCGGAGGGATCAGGAATGGCTACACCTTC
TRBV27	NA	TRBJ1-6	NA	CASSFSASYNSPLHF	TGTGCCAGCAGTTTTTCAGCATCCTATAATTCACCCCTCCACTTT
TRBV5-1	once	TRBJ1-6	TRBD1	CASSLGTVYNSPLHF	TGCGCCAGCAGCCTCGGGACAGTCTATAATTCACCCCTCCACTTT
TRBV20-1	few	TRBJ1-5	NA	CSASRLGHSNQPQHF	TGCAGTGCTAGTCGTTTAGGGCATAGCAATCAGCCCCAGCATTTT
TRBV29-1	NA	TRBJ1-1	NA	CSVEYGANTEAFF	TGCAGCGTTGAATACGGGGCGAACACTGAAGCTTTCTTT